This entry features one T cell receptor beta chain sequence. The CDR3 extends over 15 amino acids. The germline CDR1 and CDR2 sequences are KGHSH and LQKENI. The germline V and J ends were trimmed by 6 bases and 2 bases, with 16 bases remaining between them. The sample is drawn from a study of blood T cell repertoires in COVID-19. At the level of the study: Specimens from acute and convalescent COVID-19 originated in the United States, Italy and Spain. T cells, B-cell-depleted T cells, or PBMCs supplied cDNA or gDNA.

Repertoires were generated with immunoSEQ multiplex PCR, while TCRdb's copy carries only in-frame clones and drops some. The sample shows just over 200,000 clones, 80% of them seen only once. The source material was peripheral blood. This TCR was sampled from a woman in her 70s with acute or convalescent COVID-19. V and J are TRBV18 and TRBJ2-5, with D possibly being TRBD1 (6 bases). Here the CDR3 DNA reads TGTGCCAGCTCTCCGGACAGTGGGGCGCAAGAGACCCAGTACTTC. Its protein is CASSPDSGAQETQYF.